This TCR beta chain stems from a study of blood T cell repertoires in COVID-19 (TCRdb year 2020). Broadly, across the study: The collaborator samples originated in the United States, Italy and Spain and spanned the acute and convalescent phases of COVID-19. The prospective study material was composed of cDNA or gDNA derived from T cells, B-cell-depleted T cells, or PBMCs. Subjects who had been exposed to COVID-19, were actively infected with it, or had recovered from it provided the deeply sampled blood TCRbeta repertoires that made up the dataset. A freely available public database, intended as a resource for researchers studying the immune response to SARS-CoV-2, is where the repertoires were released. Samples came from the ongoing ImmuneRACE study (first 160 participants) plus 1,254 subjects from 6 global collaborators. Sample metadata almost always included a de-identified subject ID, COVID-19 status, age in years and sex. Where available, HLA class I and class II types were obtained from metadata supplied by the sample provider rather than from assay-based typing. The study at large found these results: How much clinical and demographic metadata was included differed by source and by participant, and the metadata was provided uncurated.

Spanning cysteine to phenylalanine, the CDR3 consists of 14 amino acids. The kept DNA is CDR3 alone, 42 bases in frame from the first base. As encoded in the germline V gene, CDR1 is MNHEY while CDR2 is SVGAGI. V is reduced by 2 bases and J by 5 bases, leaving a spacing of 12 bases between them. Comment on this clone: The target of this receptor is not known. Per-nucleotide qualities are absent, and no much larger clonotype sits a single base away.

Each collaborating institution followed its own protocols to collect whole blood in K2EDTA tubes. For TCRbeta analysis, collaborators shipped samples in one of three forms: frozen whole blood, isolated PBMCs, or DNA extracted from either of those sample types. TCRbeta CDR3 regions were amplified from genomic DNA using the immunoSEQ Assay, a bias-controlled multiplex PCR. The study's own analysis went as follows. The number of nucleated cells in each sample was estimated from the amplification of reference gene primers within the assay. To quantify the absolute abundance of each unique TCRbeta CDR3 rearrangement, sequence reads were collapsed and filtered. For each sample, productive Simpson clonality was calculated as the square root of Simpson's diversity index across productive rearrangements. The source is immuneACCESS, and TCRdb retained only in-frame sequences with V and J called. Part of the clones is not carried over; for the studies checked, unresolved V genes explain less than half of this, and the remainder is unexplained. D and trimming come from the DNA, and the V and J calls and clone size come from that table. Recorded for this sample are some 32,000 clones; around nine tenths of them occurred a single time. Of the sample, less than 30% falls within the top ten clones.

The sample was peripheral blood. The clonotype originates from a human donor in a cohort sampled during active COVID-19. The chain is assembled from TRBV6-5 and TRBJ1-1; TRBD1 is possibly the D segment (5 matching bases). The nucleotide sequence is TGTGCCAGCAGTTACGACGGGGGACGTACTGAAGCTTTCTTT. Its protein is CASSYDGGRTEAFF.